Reported below is one T cell receptor (beta chain). Clones were read by immunoSEQ multiplex PCR, and TCRdb kept only the in-frame ones, dropping some. The repertoire holds roughly 400,000 clones, with more than 70% as singletons. The data stem from a study of blood T cell repertoires in COVID-19. The CDR3 is 15 amino acids. The germline gives CDR1 MNHEY, CDR2 SVGAGI. The V and J ends lost 6 bases and 4 bases, in that order; junction bases with no gene match: 11. This sequence joins TRBV6-5 and TRBJ1-2, with 7 bases fitting TRBD1. This sequence was found in a woman younger than 35 who had been exposed to COVID-19. What was sequenced was PBMCs or T cells enriched from blood (not recorded which). CDR3 DNA: TGTGCCAGCAGCGCCAGGGGGGCGCCGGGCTATGGCTACACCTTC. It yields the protein CASSARGAPGYGYTF.